This TCR beta chain was profiled in a study of T cell changes during pregnancy in multiple sclerosis. Germline CDR1 and CDR2: SGHTA and FQGNSA. V was cut by 5 bases and J by 6 bases, with 18 bases left in between. CDR3 length: 15 residues. Sequenced by immunoSEQ multiplex PCR; TCRdb stores in-frame clones only, minus some. The sample records some 70,000 clones, roughly nine tenths being singletons. Here the sequenced sample was CD8+ T cells from peripheral blood mononuclear cells, taken before pregnancy. This TCR was recovered from a female donor with multiple sclerosis, enrolled in a pregnancy study. This chain links TRBV7-2 with TRBJ2-3; D may be TRBD2 (6 bases). The CDR3 reads CASSLMSSDGDTQYF. The DNA for the CDR3 is TGTGCCAGCAGCCTTATGTCTAGCGACGGGGATACGCAGTATTTT.